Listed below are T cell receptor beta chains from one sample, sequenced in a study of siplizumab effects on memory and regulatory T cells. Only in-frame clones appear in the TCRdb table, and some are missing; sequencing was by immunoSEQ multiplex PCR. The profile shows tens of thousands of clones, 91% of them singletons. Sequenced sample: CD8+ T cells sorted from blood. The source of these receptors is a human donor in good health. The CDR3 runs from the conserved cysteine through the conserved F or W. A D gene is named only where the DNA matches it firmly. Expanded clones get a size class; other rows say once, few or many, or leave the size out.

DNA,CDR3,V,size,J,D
TGTGCCAGCAGCGACGGGACAGGGTTCAACACCGGGGAGCTGTTTTTT,CASSDGTGFNTGELFF,TRBV5-8,.,TRBJ2-2,TRBD1
TGTGCCAGCAGTACCACTCGGACAGGGGCTTACGAGCAGTACTTC,CASSTTRTGAYEQYF,TRBV6-5,.,TRBJ2-7,TRBD1
TGCGCCAGCAGCAATACAGGAGGACAGGCCTACGAGCAGTACTTC,CASSNTGGQAYEQYF,TRBV5-1,.,TRBJ2-7,TRBD1
TGTGCCAGCAGCTATAGCGGCTACAATGAGCAGTTCTTC,CASSYSGYNEQFF,TRBV4-2,.,TRBJ2-1,.
TGTGCCAGCAGCGACTTACAGGGTTCCGGGGAGCTGTTTTTT,CASSDLQGSGELFF,TRBV6-1,.,TRBJ2-2,.
TGCAGCGTTGAAGAAGGTAGCTCCTACGAGCAGTACTTC,CSVEEGSSYEQYF,TRBV29-1,.,TRBJ2-7,.
TGTGCCAGCTCACCGGGACCGTTCTCCACAGATACGCAGTATTTT,CASSPGPFSTDTQYF,TRBV18,.,TRBJ2-3,.
TGTGCCACCAGCAGTTCAGGCGTAGATCAGCCCCAGCATTTT,CATSSSGVDQPQHF,TRBV15,.,TRBJ1-5,.
TGTGCCAGCAGGGACTTGGCAGGGGGCTACGAGCAGTACTTC,CASRDLAGGYEQYF,TRBV6-1,.,TRBJ2-7,TRBD1
TGCGCCAGCAGCGCGGGGGATTCCTACAATGAGCAGTTCTTC,CASSAGDSYNEQFF,TRBV5-1,.,TRBJ2-1,TRBD2
TGTGCCAGTAGTAGAGAGGGGTCTGAAGCTTTCTTT,CASSREGSEAFF,TRBV19,once,TRBJ1-1,.
TGCGCCAGCAGCTTCGGACTAGCGGGAGGACCGACCTACGAGCAGTACTTC,CASSFGLAGGPTYEQYF,TRBV5-1,.,TRBJ2-7,TRBD2
TGTGCCAGCAGTTTTGGGAATAACTATGGCTACACCTTC,CASSFGNNYGYTF,TRBV27,.,TRBJ1-2,.
TGTGCCAGTAGTCCGGGACCCGATGGCTACACCTTC,CASSPGPDGYTF,TRBV19,.,TRBJ1-2,.
TGCGCCAGCAGTCCCGAAAGTTCCTACGAGCAGTACTTC,CASSPESSYEQYF,TRBV5-1,.,TRBJ2-7,.
TGTGCCAGCAGCTACCCTCCCGCCGTTGAGCAGTTCTTC,CASSYPPAVEQFF,TRBV7-9,.,TRBJ2-1,.
TGTGCCAGCAGCTTAGCCGGGAAGTACGAGCAGTACTTC,CASSLAGKYEQYF,TRBV7-6,.,TRBJ2-7,.
TGTGCCAGCAGTAGGGATTGGAACACTGAAGCTTTCTTT,CASSRDWNTEAFF,TRBV27,.,TRBJ1-1,.
TGCACCGTCGGACTAGCGGGACCCACAGATACGCAGTATTTT,CTVGLAGPTDTQYF,TRBV29-1,.,TRBJ2-3,TRBD2
TGTGCCAGCAGCGATCTAGAACAGGGTTTTTGGGCTGATGGCTACACCTTC,CASSDLEQGFWADGYTF,TRBV5-4,.,TRBJ1-2,.
TGCGCCAGCAGCCAAAAACAGGGGAGCTATGGCTACACCTTC,CASSQKQGSYGYTF,TRBV4-1,.,TRBJ1-2,TRBD1
TGTGCCAGCAGTTTATTCCCAACCTACGAGCAGTACTTC,CASSLFPTYEQYF,TRBV27,.,TRBJ2-7,.
TGTGCCAGCAGTTCAACCCCAGGGCACCAGCCCCAGCATTTT,CASSSTPGHQPQHF,TRBV6-5,.,TRBJ1-5,.
TGTGCCAGCAGCTTAGCCCCGGGCCACCTCCAAGAGACCCAGTACTTC,CASSLAPGHLQETQYF,TRBV7-9,.,TRBJ2-5,.
TGTGCCAGCACTACCGGGCCTGGCTACGAGCAGTACTTC,CASTTGPGYEQYF,TRBV19,.,TRBJ2-7,.
TGTGCCAGCAGCCACACAGGGCTGGTGAACAATGAGCAGTTCTTC,CASSHTGLVNNEQFF,TRBV7-3,.,TRBJ2-1,.
TGTGCCAGCAGTCAGGGGGCGAGAATTTCGGAGACCCAGTACTTC,CASSQGARISETQYF,TRBV6-6,.,TRBJ2-5,TRBD1
TGTGCCATCAGTGAGTCGGTCGGGGGCTATAGCAATCAGCCCCAGCATTTT,CAISESVGGYSNQPQHF,TRBV10-3,few,TRBJ1-5,.
TGTGCCAGCAGCTCGGACTGGGACCTAGGGCAGCCCCAGCATTTT,CASSSDWDLGQPQHF,TRBV7-9,.,TRBJ1-5,.
TGTGCCAGCACCGGAAAGGGGAGAAATTCCTACGAGCAGTACTTC,CASTGKGRNSYEQYF,TRBV7-9,.,TRBJ2-7,.
TGTGCCAGTACCTTCAGCCCTTACAATGAGCAGTTCTTC,CASTFSPYNEQFF,TRBV19,once,TRBJ2-1,.
TGTGCCAGCAGCATGGACCTCTACGAGCAGTACTTC,CASSMDLYEQYF,TRBV7-9,.,TRBJ2-7,.
TGCGCCAGCAGCCAAGCAACAGGGGTTATCTATGGCTACACCTTC,CASSQATGVIYGYTF,TRBV4-1,.,TRBJ1-2,TRBD1
TGTGCCAGCAGTGAATTGGGAGGGAGGGCAGATACGCAGTATTTT,CASSELGGRADTQYF,TRBV6-1,.,TRBJ2-3,TRBD2
TGTGCCAGCAGCGTAGAATCTAGCGGCAATGAGCAGTTCTTC,CASSVESSGNEQFF,TRBV9,.,TRBJ2-1,TRBD2
TGTGCCAGCAGCTTAGGGGGGGGCGAGCAGTACTTC,CASSLGGGEQYF,TRBV11-2,.,TRBJ2-7,TRBD2
TGTGCCAGCAGCCAAGTTGGGGGCTACACCTTC,CASSQVGGYTF,TRBV4-2,few,TRBJ1-2,.
TGTGCTAGTGGTACCACTCTTGGGACTATACGCACAGATACGCAGTATTTT,CASGTTLGTIRTDTQYF,TRBV12-5,.,TRBJ2-3,TRBD2
TGTGCCAGCAGTTTGTCCGGGACATACAATGAGCAGTTCTTC,CASSLSGTYNEQFF,TRBV27,.,TRBJ2-1,.
TGTGCCAGCAGGGACGGGACTAGCGTTTCCTACAATGAGCAGTTCTTC,CASRDGTSVSYNEQFF,TRBV11-1,.,TRBJ2-1,TRBD2
TGTGCCACCCGGACAGGGTCCGGCTACACCTTC,CATRTGSGYTF,TRBV19,.,TRBJ1-2,TRBD1